These 29 T cell receptor beta chains originate from one sample sequenced in a study of STAT5B mutations in CD4+ large granular lymphocyte leukemia. Sequencing used immunoSEQ multiplex PCR; TCRdb keeps in-frame clones, though not all of them. The table has about 19,000 clones, 65% to 85% seen once. The sequenced sample was CD4+ T cells from blood buffy coats. The receptors come from a human donor in good health.

This CDR3 reads CSASPSYGYTF. CDR3 DNA sequence: TGCAGTGCTAGTCCTAGCTATGGCTACACCTTC. The chain combines TRBV20-1 with TRBJ1-2; D call uncertain. This CDR3 region has 11 residues. V shed 3 bases and J shed 4 bases, with 6 bases lying between them. The V gene's germline CDR1 is DFQATT and CDR2 SNEGSKA (reference sequence).

The J gene is TRBJ1-2, the V gene TRBV5-8; TRBD1 might be the D (6 bases). V was pared by 4 bases and J by 8 bases, with 18 bases between. The CDR3 consists of 14 residues. The V gene's germline CDR1 is SGHTS and CDR2 YDEGEE. The CDR3 DNA reads TGTGCCAGCAGCCCGGACAGTATTACGAGGGGCTACACCTTC. It yields the protein CASSPDSITRGYTF. Complete variable domain (other parts from reference TRBV5-8 and TRBJ1-2): EAGVTQSPTHLIKTRGQQATLRCSPISGHTSVYWYQQALGLGLQFLLWYDEGEERNRGNFPPRFSGRQFPNYSSELNVNALELEDSALYLCASSPDSITRGYTFGSGTRLTVV.

This chain joins TRBV4-1 and TRBJ1-3; weak D call: TRBD1 (5 bases). The CDR3 is 19 amino acids. Germline V lookup: CDR1 MGHRA, CDR2 YSYEKL. V lost 4 bases, J lost 3 bases, and 25 bases lay in between. The CDR3 reads CASSLRGVQSDSRGNTIYF. CDR3 nucleotide sequence: TGCGCCAGCAGCCTCAGAGGGGTACAGTCTGACTCTCGTGGAAACACCATATATTTT.

This chain connects TRBV30 to TRBJ2-1; 14 nucleotides align to TRBD2. In germline, CDR1 is GTSNPN, CDR2 SVGIG (reference sequence). With V trimmed by 1 base and J by 15 bases, 8 bases remained unmatched. The CDR3 length is 14 residues. CDR3 protein: CAWSAGLAGEGRFF. DNA for the CDR3: TGTGCCTGGAGTGCGGGACTAGCGGGAGAAGGGAGGTTCTTC.

The chain has TRBV2 and TRBJ2-2, with 15 bases matching TRBD2. CDR3 size: 17 residues. Germline trimming cut 5 bases from V and 6 bases from J; bases unmatched to any gene: 7. The germline V gene has CDR1 SNHLY and CDR2 FYNNEI. As DNA, the CDR3 is TGTGCCAGCAGTATGGGACTAGCGGGAGGATGGGCCGGGGAGCTGTTTTTT. This encodes CASSMGLAGGWAGELFF.

V and J are TRBV29-1 and TRBJ1-6; D not resolved. V was pared by 6 bases and J by 7 bases, with 13 bases between. This CDR3 has 13 amino acids. CDR1 and CDR2 from the germline V gene are SQVTM and ANQGSEA. As DNA, the CDR3 is TGCAGCGTGAGGTGGCAGCCGAATTCACCCCTCCACTTT. This codes for CSVRWQPNSPLHF.

The chain uses TRBV28 and TRBJ1-4; D not resolved. Trimming removed 3 bases from V and 3 bases from J, with 8 bases in between. Germline V gene lookup returns CDR1 MDHEN and CDR2 SYDVKM. The CDR3 is 14 amino acids. The DNA for the CDR3 is TGTGCCAGCAGTTTGTGGCAGTCTAATGAAAAACTGTTTTTT. Protein: CASSLWQSNEKLFF. Variable domain in full (rest from reference TRBV28 and TRBJ1-4): DVKVTQSSRYLVKRTGEKVFLECVQDMDHENMFWYRQDPGLGLRLIYFSYDVKMKEKGDIPEGYSVSREKKERFSLILESASTNQTSMYLCASSLWQSNEKLFFGSGTQLSVL.

This chain joins TRBV12-1 and TRBJ2-7; the D segment call TRBD1 is taken from the table without a DNA check. TRBV12-1 has pseudogene status. The CDR3 length is 16 residues. In DNA, the CDR3 is TGTGCCAGCAGCTTTGCGCTGTTAGGGGGCTCCTACGAGCAGTACTTC. Residues: CASSFALLGGSYEQYF.

The rearrangement joins TRBV6-6 to TRBJ1-4; 10 bases line up with TRBD1. CDR3 length: 14 residues. CDR1 and CDR2 from the germline V gene are MNHNY and SVGAGI (reference sequence). Trimming cost V 6 bases and J 7 bases; bases outside gene matches: 5. CDR3 protein: CASRRRDRGEKLFF. In DNA, the CDR3 is TGTGCCAGCAGACGACGGGACAGGGGTGAAAAACTGTTTTTT.

V is TRBV12-5 and J is TRBJ1-5; D gene unclear. This CDR3 region has 13 residues. Germline loops: CDR1 LGHNT, CDR2 FRNRAP. V lost 3 bases and J lost 7, with 10 bases in between. CDR3 loop: CASGFPGRQPQHF. The DNA for the CDR3 is TGTGCTAGTGGTTTCCCCGGAAGGCAGCCCCAGCATTTT. Full variable domain (outside the CDR3, taken from reference TRBV12-5 and TRBJ1-5): DARVTQTPRHKVTEMGQEVTMRCQPILGHNTVFWYRQTMMQGLELLAYFRNRAPLDDSGMPKDRFSAEMPDATLATLKIQPSEPRDSAVYFCASGFPGRQPQHFGDGTRLSIL.

The chain has TRBV5-5 and TRBJ1-1; 7 nucleotides match TRBD1. Germline V gene lookup returns CDR1 SGHKS and CDR2 YYEKEE (reference sequence). V shed 4 bases and J 1 base; nucleotides not matched to a gene: 4. The CDR3 runs 14 residues. CDR3: CASSNRTGNTEAFF. The CDR3 DNA reads TGTGCCAGCAGCAACAGGACAGGGAACACTGAAGCTTTCTTT.

The chain is built from TRBV6-1 and TRBJ1-6; D is undetermined. This CDR3 is 16 amino acids long. With 3 bases removed from V and 9 bases from J, the gap between germline ends came to 18 bases. In germline, CDR1 is MNHNS, CDR2 SASEGT. The CDR3 region has the DNA TGTGCCAGCAGTGACCACTCCCGGGCTCTGGGTTCACCCCTCCACTTT. It codes for CASSDHSRALGSPLHF.

This clone was picked up a small number of times. The rearrangement joins TRBV7-7 to TRBJ2-2; TRBD2 matches 7 bases. CDR3 size: 15 residues. Germline CDR1 and CDR2: SSHAT and FNYEAQ (reference sequence). The ends lost 1 base at V and 7 bases at J; junction bases unmatched: 6. The CDR3, as DNA: TGTGCCAGCAGCTTAGGGGCGGGGGAGATCGGGGAGCTGTTTTTT. Its protein product is CASSLGAGEIGELFF.

The chain employs TRBV2 and TRBJ1-5; D is ambiguous. The V gene's germline CDR1 is SNHLY and CDR2 FYNNEI. The length of the CDR3 is 11 residues. V lost 8 bases to trimming and J lost 7 bases, with 9 bases between them. The CDR3 sequence is CASGAGQPQHF. As DNA, the CDR3 is TGTGCCAGCGGTGCGGGGCAGCCCCAGCATTTT. The complete variable domain, with remaining parts taken from reference TRBV2 and TRBJ1-5, reads EPEVTQTPSHQVTQMGQEVILRCVPISNHLYFYWYRQILGQKVEFLVSFYNNEISEKSEIFDDQFSVERPDGSNFTLKIRSTKLEDSAMYFCASGAGQPQHFGDGTRLSIL.

The V gene is TRBV7-9, the J gene TRBJ2-3; D may correspond to TRBD1 or TRBD2 (5 bases each). Trimming removed 6 bases at V and 3 bases at J, with 13 bases between. The CDR3 extends over 14 amino acids. Germline loops: CDR1 SEHNR, CDR2 FQNEAQ (reference sequence). CDR3 in amino acids: CASSLGTGTDTQYF. CDR3 nucleotides: TGTGCCAGCAGTCTTGGGACGGGGACAGATACGCAGTATTTT.

This clone has only one observation. V gene TRBV6-1 combines with J gene TRBJ2-7, with TRBD2 as a possible D gene (6 bases). Trimming pared 4 bases from V and 6 bases from J, leaving 10 bases between. Germline CDR1 is MNHNS and CDR2 is SASEGT. The CDR3 extends over 12 amino acids. The CDR3, as DNA: TGTGCCAGCAGTGCGACTAGAAGCGAGCAGTACTTC. Its translation: CASSATRSEQYF.

J is TRBJ1-5 and V is TRBV5-8; D is perhaps TRBD1 (5 bases). The CDR3 is 16 amino acids. The V gene lost 4 bases and the J gene lost 0 bases, with 14 bases spanning the gap. Per germline, CDR1 SGHTS and CDR2 YDEGEE. CDR3 residues: CASSIFGQSSNQPQHF. CDR3 sequence (DNA): TGTGCCAGCAGCATTTTTGGACAATCTAGCAATCAGCCCCAGCATTTT.

This clone was counted once. The genes are TRBV19 and TRBJ1-5; 9 nucleotides agree with TRBD1. The CDR3 has 14 residues. After removal of 6 bases from V and 7 bases from J, the junction contained 7 bases not matched to a gene. Germline values: CDR1 LNHDA, CDR2 SQIVND (reference sequence). The chain's CDR3 is CASRSGTGKQPQHF. CDR3 nucleotide sequence: TGTGCCAGTAGATCGGGGACAGGGAAGCAGCCCCAGCATTTT.

The genes are TRBV14 and TRBJ1-2; D remains ambiguous. V lost 4 bases and J 4 bases, leaving 16 bases between the germline ends. Germline CDR1 SGHDN, CDR2 FVKESK. The CDR3 length is 15 residues. The CDR3 protein is CASSPKAVNFYGYTF. CDR3 sequence (DNA): TGTGCCAGCAGCCCCAAGGCGGTGAATTTCTATGGCTACACCTTC.

The chain has TRBV7-9 and TRBJ2-3, with 12 bases lining up with TRBD2. The V and J ends lost 5 bases and 4 bases, in that order; junction bases with no gene match: 4. CDR3 length: 15 amino acids. Germline CDR1 is SEHNR and CDR2 is FQNEAQ (reference sequence). The CDR3 nucleotides read TGTGCCAGCAGCCCCTGGACTAGCGGGGCAGATACGCAGTATTTT. It yields the protein CASSPWTSGADTQYF.

The V call is TRBV12-5, the J call TRBJ2-5, with 12 nucleotides matching TRBD2. Per the germline V gene, CDR1 is LGHNT and CDR2 is FRNRAP. V was clipped by 5 bases and J by 5 bases; unmatched bases: 9. CDR3 length: 16 amino acids. CDR3 sequence: CASGAPLAGGLETQYF. The CDR3 coding sequence is TGTGCTAGTGGTGCCCCACTAGCGGGAGGACTGGAGACCCAGTACTTC.

This sequence joins TRBV5-5 and TRBJ2-6; 7 bases match TRBD1. CDR1 SGHKS and CDR2 YYEKEE come from the germline V gene (reference sequence). The J segment lost 2 bases and the V segment lost 5 bases, leaving 10 bases of the junction unmatched. This CDR3 is built from 17 residues. The CDR3 DNA sequence: TGTGCCAGCAGTGATGACAGGGAGAGGACTGGGGCCAACGTCCTGACTTTC. This codes for CASSDDRERTGANVLTF. Based on the CDR3 plus reference TRBV5-5 and TRBJ2-6, the full variable domain is DAGVTQSPTHLIKTRGQQVTLRCSPISGHKSVSWYQQVLGQGPQFIFQYYEKEERGRGNFPDRFSARQFPNYSSELNVNALLLGDSALYLCASSDDRERTGANVLTFGAGSRLTVL.

The V and J genes are TRBV10-3 and TRBJ2-6; TRBD2 matches 10 bases. The CDR3 consists of 17 residues. Looked up from germline, CDR1 is ENHRY and CDR2 is SYGVKD. Germline trimming cut 6 bases from V and 0 bases from J; bases unmatched to any gene: 5. CDR3: CAIRGLAVVSGANVLTF. The CDR3 coding sequence is TGTGCCATCAGAGGACTAGCGGTAGTCTCTGGGGCCAACGTCCTGACTTTC.

This chain links TRBV6-1 with TRBJ2-1; 12 bases match TRBD2. V shed 4 bases and J 1 base; nucleotides not matched to a gene: 8. CDR3 size: 18 residues. The V gene's germline CDR1 is MNHNS and CDR2 SASEGT. Here the CDR3 DNA reads TGTGCCAGCAGTGGAACCCGGACTAGCGGGGTTTCCTACAATGAGCAGTTCTTC. Its protein is CASSGTRTSGVSYNEQFF.

This chain connects TRBV7-8 to TRBJ1-5; no definite D call. In germline, CDR1 is SGHVS, CDR2 FQNEAQ. The CDR3 has 19 residues. The V end lost 1 base, the J end lost 2 bases, and 21 bases lay between the germline ends. The CDR3 loop reads CASSLGMAGYNSRNQPQHF. In DNA, the CDR3 is TGTGCCAGCAGCTTAGGAATGGCAGGCTATAACTCACGCAATCAGCCCCAGCATTTT.

V is TRBV12-5 and J is TRBJ2-2; 11 bases are shared with TRBD2. Per germline, CDR1 LGHNT and CDR2 FRNRAP. J lost 4 bases, V lost 3 bases, and 13 bases had no gene match. The CDR3 sequence is 19 residues long. Written as DNA, the CDR3 is TGTGCTAGTGGTTTTGTTCGGTTAACCGGGACTAGCGGCACCGGGGAGCTGTTTTTT. This encodes CASGFVRLTGTSGTGELFF.

This sequence joins TRBV5-1 and TRBJ2-1; D is unclear. The CDR3 contains 15 residues. V was clipped by 0 bases and J by 6 bases, with 13 bases between them. From germline, CDR1 is SGHRS and CDR2 YFSETQ. Written as DNA, the CDR3 is TGCGCCAGCAGCTTGGCATCCCAATCCGCCAATGAGCAGTTCTTC. It specifies CASSLASQSANEQFF.

The chain employs TRBV7-9 and TRBJ2-7; unclear D gene. The CDR3 loop spans 12 amino acids. The germline V and J ends were trimmed by 1 base and 4 bases, with 5 bases remaining between them. Germline V gives CDR1 SEHNR, CDR2 FQNEAQ (reference sequence). The CDR3 DNA reads TGTGCCAGCAGCTTAGGCTATTACGAGCAGTACTTC. Its translation is CASSLGYYEQYF.

The chain employs TRBV11-2 and TRBJ2-7; tentatively, D is TRBD1 (6 bases). Germline-derived CDR1 and CDR2 are SGHAT and FQNNGV. The V gene lost 5 bases and the J gene lost 3 bases, with 11 bases spanning the gap. CDR3 length: 13 amino acids. The CDR3 DNA reads as TGTGCCAGCAGCCTGGACAGTTTCTACGAGCAGTACTTC. Its translation: CASSLDSFYEQYF.